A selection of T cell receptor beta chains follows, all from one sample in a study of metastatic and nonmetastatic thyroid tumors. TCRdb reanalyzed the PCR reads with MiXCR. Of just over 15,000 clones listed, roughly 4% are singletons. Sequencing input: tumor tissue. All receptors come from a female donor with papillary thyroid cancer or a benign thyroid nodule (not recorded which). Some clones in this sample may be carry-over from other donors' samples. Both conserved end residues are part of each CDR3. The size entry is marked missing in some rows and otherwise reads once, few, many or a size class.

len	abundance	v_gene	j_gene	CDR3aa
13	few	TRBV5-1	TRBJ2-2	CASSRGESGELFF
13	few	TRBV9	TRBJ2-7	CASSVDTHYEQYF
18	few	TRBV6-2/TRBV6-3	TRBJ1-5	CASSPAGTGVYGNQPQHF
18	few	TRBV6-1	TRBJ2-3	CASSHYPGLAGVPDTQYF
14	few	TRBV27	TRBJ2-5	CASSPVTPQETQYF
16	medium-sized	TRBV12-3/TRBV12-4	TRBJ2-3	CASSLAGTGTTDTQYF
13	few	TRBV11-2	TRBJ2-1	CASSLIGQNEQFF
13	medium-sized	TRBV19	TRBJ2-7	CASSIGPGNEQYF
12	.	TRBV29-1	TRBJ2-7	CSGRTEGYEQYF
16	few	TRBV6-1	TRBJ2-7	CASSPPPGHLSYEQYF
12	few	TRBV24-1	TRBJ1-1	CATSDLNTEAFF
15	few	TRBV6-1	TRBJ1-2	CASSARTSGNYGYTF
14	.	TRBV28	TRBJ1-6	CASSPPTVGSPLHF
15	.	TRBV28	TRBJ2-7	CASSLRVSVSYEQYF
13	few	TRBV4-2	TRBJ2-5	CASSQDRRETQYF
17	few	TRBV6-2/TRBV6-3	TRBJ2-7	CTSSDPSLSGCRYEQYF
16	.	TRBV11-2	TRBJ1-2	CASSAYAGQGEFGYTF
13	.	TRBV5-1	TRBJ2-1	CASSLHVGLEQFF
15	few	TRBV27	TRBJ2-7	CASSLSPRADYEQYF
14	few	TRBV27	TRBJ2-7	CASSLGSHSYEQYF
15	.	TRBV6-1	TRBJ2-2	CASRATSGSTGELFF
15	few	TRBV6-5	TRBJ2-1	CASSYGAGGPDEQFF
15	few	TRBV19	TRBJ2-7	CASSSGPPFSYEQYF
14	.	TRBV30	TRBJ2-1	CAWSDYSSYNEQFF
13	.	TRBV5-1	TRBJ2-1	CASSLISLGEQFF
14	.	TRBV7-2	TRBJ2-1	CASSDRTSGRGPFF
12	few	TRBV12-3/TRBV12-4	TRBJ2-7	CASCWQGGEQYF
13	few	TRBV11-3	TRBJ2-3	CASSLGRTDTQYF